This entry lists 18 T cell receptor beta chains sequenced from one sample in a study of T cells in Graves' hyperthyroidism and ophthalmopathy. TCR beta CDR3 regions were amplified from RNA. HTBI primers were the set used in a first-round RT-PCR of the TCR CDR3. MiXCR was run by TCRdb on the multiplex PCR reads, yielding one entry per CDR3 protein. This repertoire shows around 500,000 distinct CDR3 sequences, roughly 22% found once; its top ten account for about 49%. Sequencing was carried out using blood. Source of these receptors: a woman in her 70s with Graves' ophthalmopathy.

This clonotype was detected ten times or more. The rearrangement uses TRBV6-2 or TRBV6-3 and TRBJ1-1, with D hard to call. The CDR3 has 11 amino acids. CDR1 is MNHEY and CDR2 is SVGEGT in the germline V gene. V was cut by 5 bases and J by 5 bases, with 6 bases left in between. Written as DNA, the CDR3 is TGTGCCAGCAGTATGGGGACTGAAGCTTTCTTT. It codes for CASSMGTEAFF.

The chain couples TRBV7-9 to TRBJ1-5; 9 nucleotides align to TRBD1. Per the germline V gene, CDR1 is SEHNR and CDR2 is FQNEAQ (reference sequence). The CDR3 runs 14 residues. The J segment lost 9 bases and the V segment lost 4 bases, leaving 7 bases of the junction unmatched. CDR3 coding DNA: TGTGCCAGCAGCTCGGGACAGGGACGCCGGCCCCAGCATTTT. Protein: CASSSGQGRRPQHF.

This clonotype was observed many times. One end of the junction does not line up with germline, which may come from a read error. The chain is built from TRBV4-1 and TRBJ2-7; D may be TRBD2 (5 bases). The CDR3 is 15 amino acids. Germline CDR1 is MGHRA and CDR2 is YSYEKL. The DNA of the CDR3 is TGTGCCAGCAGCCAGGATCCGGGGAGCTCCTACGAGCAGTACTTC. Its protein product is CASSQDPGSSYEQYF.

This clonotype was seen more than once but under ten times. V and J are TRBV6-1 and TRBJ1-1; D is perhaps TRBD1 (5 bases). V was clipped by 6 bases and J by 7 bases, with 15 bases between them. The CDR3 totals 13 residues. Germline V gene data show CDR1 as MNHNS and CDR2 as SASEGT. The CDR3 region is CASRLTVKGEAFF. CDR3 in DNA: TGTGCCAGCAGGTTGACAGTCAAGGGTGAAGCTTTCTTT.

The table lists this clonotype with a few counts. This chain links TRBV3-1 with TRBJ2-5, with D tentatively TRBD1 (6 bases). Germline V CDR1 and CDR2: LGHDT, YNNKEL (reference sequence). The CDR3 sequence is 15 residues long. The ends were cut back, 0 bases at V and 2 bases at J, with 10 bases in the middle. CDR3 sequence (DNA): TGTGCCAGCAGCCAAGACCCCGGGACACAAGAGACCCAGTACTTC. Amino acid sequence: CASSQDPGTQETQYF.

The V call is TRBV24-1, the J call TRBJ2-1; 7 bases map to TRBD2. The CDR3 spans 16 residues. Looked up from germline, CDR1 is KGHDR and CDR2 is SFDVKD. With 5 bases clipped from V and 6 bases from J, the junction kept 12 bases outside the gene matches. CDR3 loop: CATSGPGGTERNEQFF. The CDR3 DNA follows: TGTGCCACCAGTGGGCCCGGGGGGACGGAGCGCAATGAGCAGTTCTTC.

The V call is TRBV6-1, the J call TRBJ1-1; maybe TRBD1 (6 bases). The CDR3 length is 14 residues. From germline, CDR1 is MNHNS and CDR2 SASEGT. V gave up 6 bases and J gave up 9 bases, with 20 bases separating them. Here the CDR3 reads CASRGVRGGTQAFF. CDR3 coding DNA: TGTGCCAGCAGAGGCGTGAGAGGGGGAACTCAAGCTTTCTTT.

There are a few counts of this clonotype. This chain links TRBV2 with TRBJ2-7; possibly TRBD2 for D (7 bases). This CDR3 contains 14 residues. The V gene's germline CDR1 is SNHLY and CDR2 FYNNEI. The V end was cut by 9 bases, the J end by 0 bases, with 15 bases between. The CDR3 DNA is TGTGCCAGGAGCGGGACACTATCCTCCTACGAGCAGTACTTC. Protein: CARSGTLSSYEQYF.

In the case of this clonotype: At one end the junction does not follow the germline gene, possibly because of a read error. V and J are TRBV7-7 and TRBJ2-7, with D perhaps being TRBD1 or TRBD2 (5 bases each). In germline, CDR1 is SSHAT, CDR2 FNYEAQ (reference sequence). CDR3 size: 14 residues. The CDR3 loop is CASSPPGRPHEQYF. In DNA form, the CDR3 reads TGTGCTAGCAGCCCCCCGGGACGGCCTCACGAGCAGTACTTC.

This clonotype showed up just a few times. The chain employs TRBV7-2 and TRBJ2-1; perhaps TRBD1 as D (6 bases). There are 14 residues in the CDR3. V shed 5 bases and J shed 6 bases, with 14 bases lying between them. Germline V gene lookup returns CDR1 SGHTA and CDR2 FQGNSA. The CDR3: CASSPYRAGNEQFF. The CDR3 coding sequence is TGTGCCAGCAGCCCATACAGGGCGGGCAATGAGCAGTTCTTC.

V gene TRBV7-2 combines with J gene TRBJ1-2, with D unclear. CDR1 and CDR2 from the germline V gene are SGHTA and FQGNSA. The V end was cut by 2 bases, the J end by 2 bases, with 9 bases between. This CDR3 spans 14 amino acids. The CDR3 nucleotides read TGTGCCAGCAGCTTAAAACAGTTAAACTATGGCTACACCTTC. Its translation is CASSLKQLNYGYTF.

This clonotype occurred many times. The chain uses TRBV6-5 and TRBJ2-7; tentative D call: TRBD1 (6 bases). Germline CDR1 is MNHEY and CDR2 is SVGAGI. There are 16 residues in the CDR3. Trimming took 2 bases from V and 3 from J, leaving 17 bases between them. The CDR3 protein is CASSYHSWTALYEQYF. The CDR3 region has the DNA TGTGCCAGCAGTTACCACAGCTGGACAGCTCTCTACGAGCAGTACTTC.

The J gene is TRBJ1-2, the V gene TRBV28, with D possibly being TRBD1 (6 bases). Germline V gene sequence: CDR1 MDHEN, CDR2 SYDVKM. V was cut by 5 bases and J by 3 bases, with 7 bases left in between. The CDR3 has 12 residues. CDR3 coding DNA: TGTGCCAGCAGTAACAGGGACTATGGCTACACCTTC. Translation: CASSNRDYGYTF.

This clonotype occurred many times. The V and J genes are TRBV28 and TRBJ2-6; D gene uncertain. Per germline, CDR1 MDHEN and CDR2 SYDVKM. The CDR3 contains 13 residues. Trimming cost V 7 bases and J 4 bases, with 8 bases left between them. The CDR3 DNA follows: TGTGCCAGCACGGCGATCGGGGCCAACGTCCTGACTTTC. Protein product: CASTAIGANVLTF.

V is TRBV30 and J is TRBJ1-2; 9 nucleotides line up with TRBD1. Germline CDR1 reads GTSNPN; CDR2 reads SVGIG (reference sequence). The CDR3 length is 14 residues. The ends lost 2 bases at V and 7 bases at J; junction bases unmatched: 8. This CDR3 is CAWSIGTGFSGYTF. CDR3 DNA: TGTGCCTGGAGTATCGGGACAGGGTTCTCTGGCTACACCTTC.

This clonotype was detected ten times or more. The chain is built from TRBV27 and TRBJ2-5; 14 positions agree with TRBD2. The germline CDR1 and CDR2 sequences are MNHEY and SMNVEV (reference sequence). Trimming at V came to 4 bases and at J to 7 bases, leaving 14 bases not matched to a gene. The CDR3 runs to 18 residues. CDR3 bases: TGTGCCAGCAGTTCCGCCCGCGGGACTAGCGGGAGCTATGGGACCCAGTACTTC. Translating it yields CASSSARGTSGSYGTQYF.

The V call is TRBV29-1, the J call TRBJ2-3; 9 positions agree with TRBD2. The CDR3 contains 14 residues. Per the germline V gene, CDR1 is SQVTM and CDR2 is ANQGSEA. V lost 1 base and J lost 3; bases outside the gene matches: 2. Written as DNA, the CDR3 is TGCAGCGTTGAAGGACTAGCGGAGACAGATACGCAGTATTTT. Its protein is CSVEGLAETDTQYF.

This clonotype showed up many times. The rearrangement uses TRBV10-3 and TRBJ2-7, with 9 positions matching TRBD2. V dropped 4 bases and J dropped 5; count of bases not matched to a gene: 3. Germline V gene lookup returns CDR1 ENHRY and CDR2 SYGVKD. The CDR3 runs 13 residues. As DNA, the CDR3 is TGTGCCATCAGTGGACTAGCGGACAACGAGCAGTACTTC. Its protein product is CAISGLADNEQYF.